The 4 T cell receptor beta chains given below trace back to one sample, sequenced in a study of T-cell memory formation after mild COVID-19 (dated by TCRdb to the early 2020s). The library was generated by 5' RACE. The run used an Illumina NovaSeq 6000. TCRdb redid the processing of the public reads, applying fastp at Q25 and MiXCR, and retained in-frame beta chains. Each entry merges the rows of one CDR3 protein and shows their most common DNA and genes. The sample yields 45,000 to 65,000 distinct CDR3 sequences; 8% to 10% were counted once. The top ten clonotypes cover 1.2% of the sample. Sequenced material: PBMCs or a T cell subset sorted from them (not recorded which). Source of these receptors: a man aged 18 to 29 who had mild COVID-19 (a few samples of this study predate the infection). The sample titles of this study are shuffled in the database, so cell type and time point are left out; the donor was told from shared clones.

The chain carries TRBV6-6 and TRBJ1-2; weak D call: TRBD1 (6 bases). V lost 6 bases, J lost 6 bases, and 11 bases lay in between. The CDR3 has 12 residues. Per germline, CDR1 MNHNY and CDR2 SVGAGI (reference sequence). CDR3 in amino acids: CASSPNRDGYTF. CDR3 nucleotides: TGTGCCAGCAGCCCAAACAGGGATGGCTACACCTTC.

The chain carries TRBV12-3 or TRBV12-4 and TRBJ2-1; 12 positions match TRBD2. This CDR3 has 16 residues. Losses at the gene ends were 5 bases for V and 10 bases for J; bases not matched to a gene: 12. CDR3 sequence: CASSAPLAGGPREQFF. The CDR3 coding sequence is TGTGCCAGCAGTGCCCCGCTAGCGGGGGGGCCTAGGGAGCAGTTCTTC.

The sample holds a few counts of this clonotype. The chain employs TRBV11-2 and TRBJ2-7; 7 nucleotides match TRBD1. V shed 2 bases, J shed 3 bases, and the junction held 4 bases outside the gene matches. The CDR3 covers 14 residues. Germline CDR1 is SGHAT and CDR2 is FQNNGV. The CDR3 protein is CASSLLGQNYEQYF. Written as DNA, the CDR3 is TGTGCCAGCAGCTTACTGGGACAGAACTACGAGCAGTACTTC.

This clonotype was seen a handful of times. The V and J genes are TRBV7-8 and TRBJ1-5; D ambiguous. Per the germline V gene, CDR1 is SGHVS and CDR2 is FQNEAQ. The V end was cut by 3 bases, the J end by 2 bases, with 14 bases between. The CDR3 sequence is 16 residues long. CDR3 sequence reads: CASSLFSTGGNQPQHF. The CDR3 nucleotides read TGTGCCAGCAGCTTGTTCTCGACCGGGGGCAATCAGCCCCAGCATTTT.